The 17 T cell receptor beta chains in this list originate from one sample, sequenced in a study of vaccination effects on CD4 cells after COVID-19. Sequenced by immunoSEQ multiplex PCR; TCRdb stores in-frame clones only, minus some. The profile shows fewer than 75,000 clones, about 81% of them singletons. Culturing for 9 to 10 days preceded CD4+ T cell isolation. Everyone in the study got two shots of either the BNT162b2 or mRNA-1273 vaccine. No antigen has been identified for these receptors. The source was CD4+ T cells from PBMCs cultured without peptide, collected after COVID-19 vaccination. These receptors were taken from a human donor who received a COVID-19 vaccine.

V is TRBV6-2 or TRBV6-3 and J is TRBJ1-6; TRBD1 matches 8 bases. The CDR3 sequence is 17 residues long. CDR1 and CDR2 (germline): MNHEY, SVGEGT. Trimming took 2 bases from V and 0 from J; bases not matched to a gene: 3. CDR3 region: CASSYPGGSSYNSPLHF. The CDR3 bases are TGTGCCAGCAGTTACCCAGGGGGCAGCTCCTATAATTCACCCCTCCACTTT.

This clone turned up a few times. The chain is built from TRBV30 and TRBJ1-4; 11 bases agree with TRBD1. V shed 6 bases, J shed 7 bases, and the junction held 1 base outside the gene matches. Germline V CDR1 and CDR2: GTSNPN, SVGIG (reference sequence). This CDR3 is 12 amino acids long. CDR3 DNA sequence: TGTGCCTGCGGGACAGGGGGTGAAAAACTGTTTTTT. Translated: CACGTGGEKLFF.

J is TRBJ2-2 and V is TRBV7-9; 7 nucleotides line up with TRBD1. Germline V CDR1 and CDR2: SEHNR, FQNEAQ (reference sequence). The CDR3 runs 15 residues. V shed 5 bases, J shed 1 base, and the junction held 4 bases outside the gene matches. CDR3 in DNA: TGTGCCAGCAGCCTTTGGACAGGGAACACCGGGGAGCTGTTTTTT. Translation gives CASSLWTGNTGELFF.

The V call is TRBV5-6, the J call TRBJ1-2; no clear D gene. Germline loops: CDR1 SGHDT, CDR2 YYEEEE. The CDR3 loop spans 15 amino acids. Trimming removed 3 bases from V and 6 bases from J, with 18 bases in between. The CDR3 bases are TGTGCCAGCAGCTCTGATATAATAGGGCAGGATGGCTACACCTTC. Protein: CASSSDIIGQDGYTF. Full variable domain (outside the CDR3, taken from reference TRBV5-6 and TRBJ1-2): DAGVTQSPTHLIKTRGQQVTLRCSPKSGHDTVSWYQQALGQGPQFIFQYYEEEERQRGNFPDRFSGHQFPNYSSELNVNALLLGDSALYLCASSSDIIGQDGYTFGSGTRLTVV.

CDR3 amino acids: CASSPAGENTEAFF. For the CDR3, the DNA is TGTGCCAGCAGCCCAGCCGGAGAGAACACTGAAGCTTTCTTT. The rearrangement joins TRBV5-6 to TRBJ1-1, with no clear D. CDR3 length: 14 amino acids. Germline V CDR1 and CDR2: SGHDT, YYEEEE. V lost 4 bases to trimming and J lost 1 base, with 11 bases between them.

The gene calls are TRBV3-1 (or the pseudogene TRBV3-2) and TRBJ1-2; D is unclear. V lost 4 bases, J lost 8 bases, and 14 bases lay in between. This CDR3 comprises 13 residues. Per germline, CDR1 LGHDT and CDR2 YNNKEL (reference sequence). CDR3 nucleotide sequence: TGTGCCAGCAGCCCTATCCGGGGAGGGGGCTACACCTTC. Its protein is CASSPIRGGGYTF.

The chain employs TRBV15 and TRBJ2-1, with 13 bases that match TRBD2. In germline, CDR1 is LNHNV, CDR2 YYDKDF (reference sequence). The CDR3 runs 13 residues. V trimming: 7 bases; J trimming: 14 bases; junction bases outside the gene matches: 8. For the CDR3, the DNA is TGTGCCACCATCACTAGCGGGAGGGCCACGGAGTTCTTC. It translates to CATITSGRATEFF.

The J gene is TRBJ1-1, the V gene TRBV6-5, with D possibly matching TRBD1 (5 bases). CDR1 is MNHEY, CDR2 SVGAGI, per germline. The CDR3 is made up of 13 amino acids. The V and J ends lost 6 bases and 1 base respectively, with 9 bases between them. The CDR3 spells CASSPGTNTEAFF. The CDR3 region has the DNA TGTGCCAGCAGCCCCGGGACGAACACTGAAGCTTTCTTT.

The genes are TRBV5-8 and TRBJ1-2; 7 bases line up with TRBD1. This CDR3 region has 13 residues. The J segment lost 8 bases and the V segment lost 4 bases, leaving 8 bases of the junction unmatched. The germline V gene encodes CDR1 SGHTS and CDR2 YDEGEE. The CDR3 nucleotides are TGTGCCAGCAGCCGACAGGGAATTGACGGCTACACCTTC. This translates into CASSRQGIDGYTF. The entire variable domain, with the rest obtained from reference TRBV5-8 and TRBJ1-2, is as follows: EAGVTQSPTHLIKTRGQQATLRCSPISGHTSVYWYQQALGLGLQFLLWYDEGEERNRGNFPPRFSGRQFPNYSSELNVNALELEDSALYLCASSRQGIDGYTFGSGTRLTVV.

The chain joins TRBV12-3 or TRBV12-4 to TRBJ2-2; D uncertain. V dropped 2 bases and J dropped 6 bases, with 4 bases sitting between them. The CDR3 extends over 12 amino acids. CDR3: CASSLRAGELFF. The CDR3 nucleotides read TGTGCCAGCAGTTTAAGGGCCGGGGAGCTGTTTTTT.

The V and J genes are TRBV27 and TRBJ1-4; D ambiguous. The CDR3 extends over 12 amino acids. Germline V lookup: CDR1 MNHEY, CDR2 SMNVEV (reference sequence). The germline V and J ends were trimmed by 6 bases and 8 bases, with 10 bases remaining between them. Here the CDR3 reads CASSSVREKLFF. The CDR3, as DNA: TGTGCCAGCAGCAGCGTTCGGGAAAAACTGTTTTTT.

This clone was seen only once. V is TRBV27 and J is TRBJ2-3, with TRBD1 identical over 7 bases. The CDR3 spans 13 residues. The junction had 4 bases not matched to a gene; V was cut back by 6 bases and J by 4 bases. Germline V gene lookup returns CDR1 MNHEY and CDR2 SMNVEV (reference sequence). The CDR3 DNA follows: TGTGCCAGCAGGCCTCAGGGGGCAGATACGCAGTATTTT. It is translated as CASRPQGADTQYF.

This chain uses TRBV2 with TRBJ2-4, with D possibly TRBD1 on 6 matching bases. The germline gives CDR1 SNHLY, CDR2 FYNNEI. The CDR3 has 19 amino acids. V lost 3 bases and J lost 2, with 23 bases in between. CDR3 in DNA: TGTGCCAGCAGTGAGATTTGGGGCCCAGGTAGGGGGACCAAAAACATTCAGTACTTC. This translates into CASSEIWGPGRGTKNIQYF.

The V and J genes are TRBV30 and TRBJ1-2; D gene ambiguous. Trimming took 1 base from V and 2 from J, leaving 8 bases between them. CDR3 size: 13 residues. Germline-derived CDR1 and CDR2 are GTSNPN and SVGIG (reference sequence). CDR3 in DNA: TGTGCCTGGAGTGATCGGGGAAACTATGGCTACACCTTC. This sequence encodes CAWSDRGNYGYTF.

This clone appeared a single time. The chain employs TRBV6-1 and TRBJ2-7; 12 positions agree with TRBD1. Germline V lookup: CDR1 MNHNS, CDR2 SASEGT. The CDR3 covers 16 residues. The J segment lost 5 bases and the V segment lost 4 bases, leaving 9 bases of the junction unmatched. The CDR3 loop is CASSARGDRGLDEQYF. The CDR3 coding sequence is TGTGCCAGCAGTGCGAGAGGGGACAGGGGGCTAGACGAGCAGTACTTC.

The chain carries TRBV6-5 and TRBJ1-4; no reliable D call. Germline V CDR1 and CDR2: MNHEY, SVGAGI. Trimming removed 0 bases at V and 7 bases at J, with 15 bases between. The CDR3 totals 16 residues. The CDR3 loop is CASSYSMGGRGEKLFF. For the CDR3, the DNA is TGTGCCAGCAGTTACTCGATGGGCGGCCGGGGTGAAAAACTGTTTTTT.

The chain combines TRBV7-2 with TRBJ2-7, with D possibly being TRBD1 or TRBD2 (5 bases each). V gave up 1 base and J gave up 2 bases, with 18 bases separating them. This CDR3 has 17 amino acids. Per germline, CDR1 SGHTA and CDR2 FQGNSA. This CDR3 reads CASSLGLIWQGPYEQYF. In DNA form, the CDR3 reads TGTGCCAGCAGCTTAGGTTTGATTTGGCAGGGACCCTACGAGCAGTACTTC.